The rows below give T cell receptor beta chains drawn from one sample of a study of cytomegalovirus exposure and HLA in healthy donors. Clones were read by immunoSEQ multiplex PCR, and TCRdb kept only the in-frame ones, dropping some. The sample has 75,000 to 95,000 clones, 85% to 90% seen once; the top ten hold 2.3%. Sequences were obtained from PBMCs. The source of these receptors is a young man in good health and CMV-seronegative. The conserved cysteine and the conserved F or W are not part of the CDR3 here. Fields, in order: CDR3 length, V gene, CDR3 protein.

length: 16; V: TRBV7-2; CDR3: ASSVGLAGGRGTDTQY
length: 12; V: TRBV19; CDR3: ASTPGTSDYEQY
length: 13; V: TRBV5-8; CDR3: ASSSPYPLPGGYT
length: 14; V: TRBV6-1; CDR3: ASSAGTSGIIYEQY
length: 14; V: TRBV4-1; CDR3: ASSQEGSGRTDTQY
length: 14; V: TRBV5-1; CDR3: ASSLGGGGRVYEQY
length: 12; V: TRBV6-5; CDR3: ASSRGIAKNIQY
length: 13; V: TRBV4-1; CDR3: ASSHQTGTSDEQF
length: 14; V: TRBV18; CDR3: ASSPRGTGEPNEQF
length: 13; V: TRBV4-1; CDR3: ASSQERGSLYEQY
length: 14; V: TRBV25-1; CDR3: ASSELGSGRDDEQF
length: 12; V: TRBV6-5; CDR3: ASSSQGTEGGYT
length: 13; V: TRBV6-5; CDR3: ASSYRSKLNTKAF
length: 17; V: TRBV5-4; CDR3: ASRSKGGLAGGGAGEQY
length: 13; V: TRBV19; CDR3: ASSISSGGNQPQH
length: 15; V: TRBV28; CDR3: ASSLSPRVGSHNEQF
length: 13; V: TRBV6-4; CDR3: ASSDGTSGRNEQF
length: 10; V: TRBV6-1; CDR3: ASSEEPYPRY